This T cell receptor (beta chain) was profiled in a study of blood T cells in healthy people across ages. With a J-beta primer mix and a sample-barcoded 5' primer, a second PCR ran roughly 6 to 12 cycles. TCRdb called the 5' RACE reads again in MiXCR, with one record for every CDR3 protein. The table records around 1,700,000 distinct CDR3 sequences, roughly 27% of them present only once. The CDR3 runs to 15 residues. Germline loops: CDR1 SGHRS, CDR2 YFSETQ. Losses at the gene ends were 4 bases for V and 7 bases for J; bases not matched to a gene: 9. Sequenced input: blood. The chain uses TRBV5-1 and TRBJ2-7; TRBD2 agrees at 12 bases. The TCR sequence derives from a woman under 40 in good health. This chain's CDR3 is CASSPTSGGPKEQYF. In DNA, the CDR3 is TGCGCCAGCAGCCCTACTAGCGGGGGGCCCAAGGAGCAGTACTTC.